This T cell receptor beta chain was retrieved from a study of cytomegalovirus exposure and HLA in healthy donors. Study-wide findings and caveats: Listed as cytomegalovirus-associated were 150 or so TCR beta chains.

The table came from immunoSEQ multiplex PCR; TCRdb's copy has only in-frame clones and leaves some out. The profile shows about 140,000 clones, roughly 88% of them singletons. The CDR3 totals 15 residues. Germline V CDR1 and CDR2: SGHRS, YFSETQ. V shed 1 base and J shed 8 bases, with 16 bases lying between them. Among the 120 subjects of the validation cohort, separate from the roughly 650-subject first cohort, were the donors. For this clone: Its matching antigen is unknown.

This clonotype originated in a woman younger than 30 in good health and CMV-seropositive. The sequenced sample consisted of PBMCs. The rearrangement links TRBV5-1 to TRBJ2-1, with D perhaps TRBD2 (6 bases). The CDR3 is CASSLLAAERDEQFF. CDR3 nucleotides: TGCGCCAGCAGCTTGTTAGCGGCCGAGAGGGATGAGCAGTTCTTC. The whole variable domain, filled in from reference TRBV5-1 and TRBJ2-1, reads KAGVTQTPRYLIKTRGQQVTLSCSPISGHRSVSWYQQTPGQGLQFLFEYFSETQRNKGNFPGRFSGRQFSNSRSEMNVSTLELGDSALYLCASSLLAAERDEQFFGPGTRLTVL.